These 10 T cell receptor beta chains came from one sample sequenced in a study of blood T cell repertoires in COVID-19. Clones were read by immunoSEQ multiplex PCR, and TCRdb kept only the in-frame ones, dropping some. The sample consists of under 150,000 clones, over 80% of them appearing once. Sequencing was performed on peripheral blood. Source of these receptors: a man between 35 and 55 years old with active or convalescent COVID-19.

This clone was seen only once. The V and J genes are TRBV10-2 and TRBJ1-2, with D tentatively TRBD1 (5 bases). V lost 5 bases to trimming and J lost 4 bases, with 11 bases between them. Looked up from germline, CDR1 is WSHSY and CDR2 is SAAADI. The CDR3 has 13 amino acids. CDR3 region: CASSSQGAYGYTF. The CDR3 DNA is TGCGCCAGCAGTTCTCAGGGTGCCTATGGCTACACCTTC.

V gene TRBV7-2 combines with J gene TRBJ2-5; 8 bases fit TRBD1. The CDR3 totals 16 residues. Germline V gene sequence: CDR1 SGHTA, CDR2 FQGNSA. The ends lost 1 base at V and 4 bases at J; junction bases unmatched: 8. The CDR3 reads CASSLGTGNIIETQYF. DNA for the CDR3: TGTGCCAGCAGCTTAGGGACAGGGAATATCATAGAGACCCAGTACTTC. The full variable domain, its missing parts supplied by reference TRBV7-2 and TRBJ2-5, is GAGVSQSPSNKVTEKGKDVELRCDPISGHTALYWYRQSLGQGLEFLIYFQGNSAPDKSGLPSDRFSAERTGGSVSTLTIQRTQQEDSAVYLCASSLGTGNIIETQYFGPGTRLLVL.

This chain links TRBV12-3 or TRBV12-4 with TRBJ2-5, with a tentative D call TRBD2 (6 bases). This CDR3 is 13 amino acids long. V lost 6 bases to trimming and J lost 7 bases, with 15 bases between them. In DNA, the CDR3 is TGTGCCAGCAGGTGGGGGGAAGGTGGGACCCAGTACTTC. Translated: CASRWGEGGTQYF.

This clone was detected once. The CDR3 sequence: CAARDSGNTIYF. CDR3 DNA: TGTGCCGCGAGAGACTCTGGAAACACCATATATTTT. J is TRBJ1-3 and V is TRBV28; D ambiguous. The germline CDR1 and CDR2 sequences are MDHEN and SYDVKM. V was shortened by 11 bases and J by 0 bases, with 8 bases between the two germline ends. This CDR3 is built from 12 residues.

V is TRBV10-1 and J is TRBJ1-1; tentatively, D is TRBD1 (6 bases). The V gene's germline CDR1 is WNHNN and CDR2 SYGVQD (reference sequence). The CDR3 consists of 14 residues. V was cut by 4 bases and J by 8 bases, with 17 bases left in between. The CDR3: CASSGDRRSAEAFF. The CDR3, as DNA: TGCGCCAGCAGTGGAGACAGGCGCTCGGCGGAAGCTTTCTTT.

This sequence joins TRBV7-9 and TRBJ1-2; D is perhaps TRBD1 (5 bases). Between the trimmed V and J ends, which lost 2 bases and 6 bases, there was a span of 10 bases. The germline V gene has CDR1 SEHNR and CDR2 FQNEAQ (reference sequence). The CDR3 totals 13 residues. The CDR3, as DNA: TGTGCCAGCAGCTTAACGGGACTGAATGGCTACACCTTC. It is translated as CASSLTGLNGYTF.

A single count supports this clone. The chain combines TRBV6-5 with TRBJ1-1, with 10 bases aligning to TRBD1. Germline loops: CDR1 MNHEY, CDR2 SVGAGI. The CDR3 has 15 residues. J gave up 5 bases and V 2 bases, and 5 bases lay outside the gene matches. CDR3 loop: CASSYEGQGLTEAFF. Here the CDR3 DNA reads TGTGCCAGCAGTTACGAGGGACAGGGGCTTACTGAAGCTTTCTTT.

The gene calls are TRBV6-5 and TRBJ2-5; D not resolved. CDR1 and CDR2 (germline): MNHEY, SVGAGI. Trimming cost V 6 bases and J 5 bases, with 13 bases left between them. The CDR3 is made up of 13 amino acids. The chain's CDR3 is CASRRWVGETQYF. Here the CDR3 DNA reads TGTGCCAGCAGGAGGTGGGTCGGCGAGACCCAGTACTTC.

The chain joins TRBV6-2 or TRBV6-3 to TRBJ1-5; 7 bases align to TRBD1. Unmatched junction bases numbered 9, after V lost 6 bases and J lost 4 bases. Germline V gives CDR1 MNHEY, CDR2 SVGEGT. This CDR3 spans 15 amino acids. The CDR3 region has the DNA TGTGCCAGCAGCCCTCGGGCAGGGGGAAATCAGCCCCAGCATTTT. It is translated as CASSPRAGGNQPQHF.

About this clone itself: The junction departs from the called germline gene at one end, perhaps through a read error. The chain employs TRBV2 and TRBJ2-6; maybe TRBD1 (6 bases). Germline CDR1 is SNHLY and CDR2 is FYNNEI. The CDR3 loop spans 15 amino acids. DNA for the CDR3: TGTGCCAGCAGCGAAGAGGGGACAGGGGCCAACGTCCTGACTTTC. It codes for CASSEEGTGANVLTF.